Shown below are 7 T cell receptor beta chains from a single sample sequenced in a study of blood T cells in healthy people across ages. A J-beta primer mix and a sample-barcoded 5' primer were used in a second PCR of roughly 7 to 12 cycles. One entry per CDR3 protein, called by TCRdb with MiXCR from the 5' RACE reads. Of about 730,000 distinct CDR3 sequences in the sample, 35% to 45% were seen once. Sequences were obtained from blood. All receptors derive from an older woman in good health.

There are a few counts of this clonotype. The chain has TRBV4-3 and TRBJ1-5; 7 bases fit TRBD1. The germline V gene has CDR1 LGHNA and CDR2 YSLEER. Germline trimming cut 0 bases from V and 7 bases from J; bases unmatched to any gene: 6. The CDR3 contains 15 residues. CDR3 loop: CASSQEQGLEQPQHF. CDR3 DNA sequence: TGCGCCAGCAGCCAAGAACAGGGGTTAGAGCAGCCCCAGCATTTT.

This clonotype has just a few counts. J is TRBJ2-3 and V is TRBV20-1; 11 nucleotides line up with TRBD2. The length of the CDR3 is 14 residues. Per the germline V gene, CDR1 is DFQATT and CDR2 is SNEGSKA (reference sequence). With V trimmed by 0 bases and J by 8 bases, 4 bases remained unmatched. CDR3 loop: CSARDSGGAPTQYF. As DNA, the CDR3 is TGCAGTGCTAGAGATAGCGGGGGGGCGCCTACGCAGTATTTT.

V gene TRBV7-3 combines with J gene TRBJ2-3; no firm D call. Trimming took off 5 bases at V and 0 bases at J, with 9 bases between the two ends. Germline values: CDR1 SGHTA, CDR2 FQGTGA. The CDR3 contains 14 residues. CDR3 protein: CASSPTHSTDTQYF. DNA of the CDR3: TGTGCCAGCAGCCCAACTCATAGCACAGATACGCAGTATTTT. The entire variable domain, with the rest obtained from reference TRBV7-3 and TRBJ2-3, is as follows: GAGVSQTPSNKVTEKGKYVELRCDPISGHTALYWYRQSLGQGPEFLIYFQGTGAADDSGLPNDRFFAVRPEGSVSTLKIQRTERGDSAVYLCASSPTHSTDTQYFGPGTRLTVL.

The CDR3: CSAIRETAELYGYTF. The CDR3 DNA is TGCAGTGCTATTCGTGAGACAGCAGAACTCTATGGCTACACCTTC. This chain links TRBV20-1 with TRBJ1-2, with D maybe TRBD1 (5 bases). Germline-derived CDR1 and CDR2 are DFQATT and SNEGSKA (reference sequence). CDR3 length: 15 residues. V lost 4 bases, J lost 4 bases, and 19 bases lay in between.

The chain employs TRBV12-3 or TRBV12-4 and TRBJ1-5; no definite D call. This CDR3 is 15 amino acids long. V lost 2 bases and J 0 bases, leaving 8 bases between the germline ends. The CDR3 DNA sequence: TGTGCCAGCAGTTTATTTGCTATTAGCAATCAGCCCCAGCATTTT. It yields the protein CASSLFAISNQPQHF.

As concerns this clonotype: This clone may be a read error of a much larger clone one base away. The CDR3: CSGEWEYEQYF. DNA for the CDR3: TGCAGTGGTGAATGGGAGTACGAGCAGTACTTC. This sequence joins TRBV20-1 and TRBJ2-7, with a weak D call TRBD2 (5 bases). From germline, CDR1 is DFQATT and CDR2 SNEGSKA (reference sequence). The CDR3 contains 11 residues. The V and J ends lost 7 bases and 4 bases respectively, with 11 bases between them.

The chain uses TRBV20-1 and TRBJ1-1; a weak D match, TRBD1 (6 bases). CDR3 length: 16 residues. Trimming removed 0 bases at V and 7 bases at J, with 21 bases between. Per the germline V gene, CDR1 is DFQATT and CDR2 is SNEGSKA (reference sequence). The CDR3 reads CSARDWALGTPGEAFF. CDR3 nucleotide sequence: TGCAGTGCTAGAGATTGGGCTCTTGGGACACCCGGTGAAGCTTTCTTT.